This T cell receptor (beta chain) was sequenced for a study of blood T cell repertoires in COVID-19. This clone was counted between two and nine times. CDR1 and CDR2 (germline): SNHLY, FYNNEI. V lost 7 bases and J lost 6; bases outside the gene matches: 12. CDR3 length: 15 amino acids. The repertoire was sequenced with immunoSEQ multiplex PCR; TCRdb's copy has only in-frame clones and lacks some. The data hold roughly 200,000 clones, with over 65% observed a single time. The sequencing sample was made of peripheral blood. V is TRBV2 and J is TRBJ2-1; the match to TRBD2 covers 7 bases. The TCR sequence derives from a person aged 65-85 years with COVID-19, enrolled during active disease. In DNA form, the CDR3 reads TGTGCCAGCACCACCATGGGTTGGGAGGGCAATGAGCAGTTCTTC. This codes for CASTTMGWEGNEQFF.